This TCR beta chain stems from a study of identical twins. The length of the CDR3 is 15 residues. V was shortened by 2 bases and J by 5 bases, with 15 bases between the two germline ends. Germline V lookup: CDR1 MNHNS, CDR2 SASEGT. The study, taken as a whole, reports: Modelling underestimated the level of out-of-frame TCR alpha sharing observed in monozygotic twins.

A single record per CDR3 protein comes from TCRdb applying MiXCR to the 5' RACE reads. The sample lists hundreds of thousands of distinct CDR3 sequences; around 8.3% were seen once. With respect to this clonotype: The antigen is not known.

This same sample was also taken into another study, of yellow fever vaccine responses in identical twins.

The sequence derives from a young woman in good health. Source material: PBMCs. The V call is TRBV6-1, the J call TRBJ2-5, with D possibly matching TRBD2 (6 bases). The CDR3 DNA follows: TGTGCCAGCAGTGAACGTATTTCAGGAGGGGAGACCCAGTACTTC. Translation: CASSERISGGETQYF.